Below, 30 T cell receptor beta chains from the same sample are listed, as sequenced in a study of shared clonotypes between healthy human individuals. Profiled with immunoSEQ multiplex PCR; TCRdb holds only in-frame clones, not every one. Found here are roughly 1,500,000 clones, approximately 98.5% of them singletons; the top ten hold about 0.35%. What was sequenced was naive CD4+ T cells sorted from blood. The subset is: CD45RA+ positively selected. Every receptor here comes from a man younger than 40 in good health.

Only one count was recorded for this clone. DNA of the CDR3: TGTGCCAGCAGCCTCAGGGGGAGACCCTACGAGCAGTACTTC. It yields the protein CASSLRGRPYEQYF. The chain recombines TRBV21-1 with TRBJ2-7; the D segment call TRBD1 is taken from the table without a DNA check. TRBV21-1 is labeled a pseudogene. The CDR3 extends over 14 amino acids.

The chain combines TRBV7-2 with TRBJ2-3; possible D gene TRBD2, 5 bases. The germline CDR1 and CDR2 sequences are SGHTA and FQGNSA. The CDR3 contains 15 residues. Deletions cut 1 base from V and 3 bases from J, with 11 bases between. The CDR3 here is CASSLGLRVTDTQYF. CDR3 sequence (DNA): TGTGCCAGCAGCTTAGGGTTGCGGGTAACAGATACGCAGTATTTT.

This sequence joins TRBV19 and TRBJ2-5, with 7 bases aligning to TRBD1. Germline loops: CDR1 LNHDA, CDR2 SQIVND (reference sequence). With 7 bases clipped from V and 5 bases from J, the junction kept 16 bases outside the gene matches. The CDR3 covers 16 residues. The CDR3 sequence: CASTKTSDRHRETQYF. The CDR3 nucleotides read TGTGCCAGTACTAAAACTTCGGACAGGCACCGGGAGACCCAGTACTTC.

The chain carries TRBV11-2 and TRBJ1-1; 7 nucleotides agree with TRBD1. V gave up 3 bases and J gave up 0 bases; unmatched junction bases: 7. This CDR3 spans 16 amino acids. Germline values: CDR1 SGHAT, CDR2 FQNNGV. The CDR3 sequence is CASSFDRDWVNTEAFF. CDR3 in DNA: TGTGCCAGCAGCTTCGACAGGGACTGGGTGAACACTGAAGCTTTCTTT.

This clone was seen only once. V is TRBV27 and J is TRBJ2-7, with TRBD2 as a possible D gene (6 bases). This CDR3 is built from 15 residues. Looked up from germline, CDR1 is MNHEY and CDR2 is SMNVEV (reference sequence). V lost 6 bases and J lost 3, with 18 bases in between. The CDR3 here is CASSRFGTSLYEQYF. The DNA of the CDR3 is TGTGCCAGCAGCCGCTTCGGGACTTCCCTCTACGAGCAGTACTTC.

The CDR3 nucleotides are TGTGCCAGTAGACCACCGGGACAGGGAGTTGAAAAACTGTTTTTT. Its protein product is CASRPPGQGVEKLFF. The chain is built from TRBV19 and TRBJ1-4; 9 nucleotides match TRBD1. Germline CDR1 and CDR2: LNHDA and SQIVND (reference sequence). V lost 6 bases to trimming and J lost 7 bases; unmatched junction nucleotides: 9. The CDR3 is 15 amino acids.

The rearrangement uses TRBV10-2 and TRBJ2-6, with TRBD1 identical over 8 bases. The CDR3 totals 18 residues. The V gene's germline CDR1 is WSHSY and CDR2 SAAADI. The trim removed 8 bases at V and 0 bases at J, leaving 12 bases unmatched. CDR3 sequence reads: CASGESGTGISGANVLTF. For the CDR3, the DNA is TGCGCCAGCGGGGAGTCCGGGACAGGCATCTCTGGGGCCAACGTCCTGACTTTC.

The chain joins TRBV9 to TRBJ2-7; D remains unclear. The V end was cut by 4 bases, the J end by 4 bases, with 12 bases between. CDR1 and CDR2 from the germline V gene are SGDLS and YYNGEE. This CDR3 has 13 amino acids. The CDR3 DNA follows: TGTGCCAGCAGCTCTCCCGACATTTACGAGCAGTACTTC. Residues: CASSSPDIYEQYF.

The V call is TRBV25-1, the J call TRBJ1-3, with 7 bases fitting TRBD1. The germline CDR1 and CDR2 sequences are MGHDK and SYGVNS. This CDR3 comprises 15 residues. Losses at the gene ends were 3 bases for V and 4 bases for J; bases not matched to a gene: 6. CDR3 nucleotides: TGTGCCAGCAGTGATTCAGGGGGAACCGGAAACACCATATATTTT. It yields the protein CASSDSGGTGNTIYF.

The J gene is TRBJ2-1, the V gene TRBV28; 9 nucleotides match TRBD1. The CDR3 is made up of 16 amino acids. Germline trimming cut 4 bases from V and 5 bases from J; bases unmatched to any gene: 9. Germline lookup yields CDR1 MDHEN and CDR2 SYDVKM. The CDR3 region is CASSWTGVRKNNEQFF. CDR3 in DNA: TGTGCCAGCAGTTGGACAGGGGTGAGGAAAAACAATGAGCAGTTCTTC.

The chain employs TRBV11-3 and TRBJ2-2; TRBD1 might be the D (6 bases). Trimming took off 5 bases at V and 4 bases at J, with 17 bases between the two ends. The germline V gene has CDR1 SGHNT and CDR2 YENEEA. This CDR3 has 16 amino acids. CDR3 coding DNA: TGTGCCAGCAGCCAGGGGATGCGGGTTGGCACCGGGGAGCTGTTTTTT. It codes for CASSQGMRVGTGELFF.

This chain joins TRBV18 and TRBJ2-3, with TRBD2 as a possible D gene (6 bases). V gave up 4 bases and J gave up 0 bases, with 11 bases separating them. The CDR3 has 15 residues. CDR1 and CDR2 from the germline V gene are KGHSH and LQKENI. The CDR3 nucleotides are TGTGCCAGCTCACAGGGACTCCCGAGCACAGATACGCAGTATTTT. This codes for CASSQGLPSTDTQYF. Full variable domain (remainder filled in from reference TRBV18 and TRBJ2-3): NAGVMQNPRHLVRRRGQEARLRCSPMKGHSHVYWYRQLPEEGLKFMVYLQKENIIDESGMPKERFSAEFPKEGPSILRIQQVVRGDSAAYFCASSQGLPSTDTQYFGPGTRLTVL.

The J gene is TRBJ2-3, the V gene TRBV29-1, with 11 bases lining up with TRBD2. V was pared by 6 bases and J by 4 bases, with 9 bases of the junction left unmatched. The CDR3 has 15 residues. Germline V lookup: CDR1 SQVTM, CDR2 ANQGSEA. The CDR3 bases are TGCAGCGTGCGAACTAGCGGGAGTCTCTCAGATACGCAGTATTTT. As protein: CSVRTSGSLSDTQYF.

The rearrangement uses TRBV5-1 and TRBJ2-3; 10 bases map to TRBD2. J lost 6 bases, V lost 3 bases, and 13 bases had no gene match. CDR3 size: 17 residues. Germline values: CDR1 SGHRS, CDR2 YFSETQ. CDR3 in amino acids: CASSSQLAAGGGDTQYF. CDR3 coding DNA: TGCGCCAGCAGCTCGCAACTAGCAGCGGGAGGGGGGGATACGCAGTATTTT.

This chain joins TRBV11-2 and TRBJ1-3, with TRBD1 matching over 10 bases. This CDR3 region has 18 residues. CDR1 is SGHAT, CDR2 FQNNGV, per germline. V lost 5 bases to trimming and J lost 2 bases; unmatched junction nucleotides: 12. The DNA of the CDR3 is TGTGCCAGCAGCGTGTCGAGACCGGGACAGGGGACTGGAAACACCATATATTTT. Protein: CASSVSRPGQGTGNTIYF. The variable domain in full, completed from reference TRBV11-2 and TRBJ1-3, reads EAGVAQSPRYKIIEKRQSVAFWCNPISGHATLYWYQQILGQGPKLLIQFQNNGVVDDSQLPKDRFSAERLKGVDSTLKIQPAKLEDSAVYLCASSVSRPGQGTGNTIYFGEGSWLTVV.

This chain uses TRBV6-1 with TRBJ2-1; 9 bases fit TRBD1. Germline CDR1 MNHNS, CDR2 SASEGT. The CDR3 is 17 amino acids. After removal of 3 bases from V and 4 bases from J, the junction contained 10 bases not matched to a gene. The CDR3 nucleotides are TGTGCCAGCAGTGACTATAAAGGGACAGGGTGGTACAATGAGCAGTTCTTC. Residues: CASSDYKGTGWYNEQFF.

The CDR3 DNA follows: TGTGCCATCAGTGAGGACCTGAGGCGATACGAGCAGTACTTC. Its protein is CAISEDLRRYEQYF. The chain combines TRBV10-3 with TRBJ2-7; D ambiguous. The CDR3 has 14 residues. Trimming took 2 bases from V and 4 from J, leaving 12 bases between them. Germline assignment: CDR1 ENHRY and CDR2 SYGVKD.

The chain links TRBV9 to TRBJ2-7; the match to TRBD1 covers 7 bases. Looked up from germline, CDR1 is SGDLS and CDR2 is YYNGEE. The length of the CDR3 is 15 residues. V lost 3 bases and J lost 1; bases outside the gene matches: 7. The CDR3 is CASSGRDSLSYEQYF. The CDR3 coding sequence is TGTGCCAGCAGCGGCCGGGACAGTCTATCCTACGAGCAGTACTTC.

V gene TRBV6-6 combines with J gene TRBJ2-7; 9 bases match TRBD2. V was pared by 2 bases and J by 2 bases, with 1 base of the junction left unmatched. Germline loops: CDR1 MNHNY, CDR2 SVGAGI (reference sequence). The CDR3 has 14 residues. CDR3 sequence: CASSYGGGAYEQYF. CDR3 sequence (DNA): TGTGCCAGCAGTTACGGCGGGGGGGCCTACGAGCAGTACTTC.

This clone was counted a single time. J is TRBJ1-1 and V is TRBV9; D gene ambiguous. The germline V and J ends were trimmed by 0 bases and 4 bases, with 7 bases remaining between them. The CDR3 runs 13 residues. CDR1 is SGDLS, CDR2 YYNGEE, per germline. The DNA of the CDR3 is TGTGCCAGCAGCGTAGGTCAAATCACTGAAGCTTTCTTT. Protein: CASSVGQITEAFF.

V is TRBV6-5 and J is TRBJ2-3; D call uncertain. This CDR3 spans 16 amino acids. Germline V gene sequence: CDR1 MNHEY, CDR2 SVGAGI. The V end lost 0 bases, the J end lost 1 base, and 11 bases lay between the germline ends. CDR3 DNA: TGTGCCAGCAGTTACTCAGGCCCCTTCGGCACAGATACGCAGTATTTT. Residues: CASSYSGPFGTDTQYF.

This chain connects TRBV2 to TRBJ1-1; TRBD1 matches at 10 bases. After removal of 7 bases from V and 6 bases from J, the junction contained 20 bases not matched to a gene. The germline V gene encodes CDR1 SNHLY and CDR2 FYNNEI. The CDR3 length is 18 residues. CDR3 sequence (DNA): TGTGCCAGCAATTTAAACCGGGACAGGGGACTCGGGGGGGCTGAAGCTTTCTTT. Encoded protein: CASNLNRDRGLGGAEAFF. The full variable domain, its missing parts supplied by reference TRBV2 and TRBJ1-1, is EPEVTQTPSHQVTQMGQEVILRCVPISNHLYFYWYRQILGQKVEFLVSFYNNEISEKSEIFDDQFSVERPDGSNFTLKIRSTKLEDSAMYFCASNLNRDRGLGGAEAFFGQGTRLTVV.

J is TRBJ1-2 and V is TRBV21-1. TRBV21-1 is noted as a pseudogene. The length of the CDR3 is 12 residues. DNA for the CDR3: TGTGCCAGCAGCGCCGAAGCGGATGGCTACACCTTC. As protein: CASSAEADGYTF.

Points on this clone: Relative to the germline gene, one junction end is altered; a read error may explain this. This chain connects TRBV18 to TRBJ2-2, with TRBD1 identical over 7 bases. Germline assignment: CDR1 KGHSH and CDR2 LQKENI. The CDR3 is 16 residues long. Written as DNA, the CDR3 is TGTGCCAGCTCACCCCGCGCACAGGGGAACGCCGGGGAGCTGTTTTTT. This encodes CASSPRAQGNAGELFF.

The gene calls are TRBV19 and TRBJ2-1; a weak D match, TRBD1 (5 bases). V was cut by 6 bases and J by 5 bases, with 11 bases left in between. CDR1 and CDR2 from the germline V gene are LNHDA and SQIVND (reference sequence). The CDR3 contains 13 residues. The CDR3 sequence: CASRTDRNNEQFF. The DNA of the CDR3 is TGTGCCAGTAGAACCGACAGAAACAATGAGCAGTTCTTC.

The chain joins TRBV5-6 to TRBJ2-7; TRBD1 agrees at 8 bases. Trimming took 2 bases from V and 0 from J; bases not matched to a gene: 4. This CDR3 contains 15 residues. The germline gives CDR1 SGHDT, CDR2 YYEEEE. CDR3 in DNA: TGTGCCAGCAGCTTCTGGGACAGGCCCTCCTACGAGCAGTACTTC. Protein sequence: CASSFWDRPSYEQYF.

The J gene is TRBJ2-1, the V gene TRBV7-2; 10 nucleotides agree with TRBD2. The CDR3 has 16 residues. Germline CDR1 SGHTA, CDR2 FQGNSA. V shed 5 bases and J 0 bases; nucleotides not matched to a gene: 4. The CDR3 here is CASSLSSGSSYNEQFF. DNA of the CDR3: TGTGCCAGCAGCCTCTCTAGCGGGAGCTCCTACAATGAGCAGTTCTTC.

This chain uses TRBV7-8 with TRBJ1-1, with D perhaps matching TRBD1 (6 bases). Trimming left V 1 base short and J 1 base short, with 10 bases between. CDR1 SGHVS and CDR2 FQNEAQ come from the germline V gene. The CDR3 sequence is 15 residues long. In DNA form, the CDR3 reads TGTGCCAGCAGCTTAGTGGGGGCAGCGAACACTGAAGCTTTCTTT. As protein: CASSLVGAANTEAFF.

The gene calls are TRBV29-1 and TRBJ1-2; D gene ambiguous. The CDR3 has 15 residues. Germline V lookup: CDR1 SQVTM, CDR2 ANQGSEA. Deletions cut 6 bases from V and 5 bases from J, with 22 bases between. In DNA form, the CDR3 reads TGCAGCGTCCCTAGGTGGGGAGTGGAGGGTTATGGCTACACCTTC. The encoded protein is CSVPRWGVEGYGYTF.

The gene calls are TRBV18 and TRBJ2-7; TRBD2 matches 11 bases. Germline CDR1 reads KGHSH; CDR2 reads LQKENI. The ends lost 0 bases at V and 5 bases at J; junction bases unmatched: 0. CDR3 length: 14 residues. The CDR3 reads CASSPPGLADEQYF. CDR3 DNA: TGTGCCAGCTCACCACCGGGACTAGCGGACGAGCAGTACTTC.